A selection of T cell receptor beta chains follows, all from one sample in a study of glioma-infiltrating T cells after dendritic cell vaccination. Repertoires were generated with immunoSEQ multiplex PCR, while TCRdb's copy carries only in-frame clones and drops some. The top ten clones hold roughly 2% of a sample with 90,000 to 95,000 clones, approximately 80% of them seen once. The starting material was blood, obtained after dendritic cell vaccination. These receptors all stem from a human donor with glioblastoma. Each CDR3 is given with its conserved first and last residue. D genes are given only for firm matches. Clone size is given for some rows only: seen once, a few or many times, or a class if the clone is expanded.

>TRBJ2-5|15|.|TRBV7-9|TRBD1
TGTGCCAGCAGCTCAGGTCGGACAGGGTTGGAGACCCAGTACTTC
CASSSGRTGLETQYF
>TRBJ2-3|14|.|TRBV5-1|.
TGCGCCAGCAGCTACGGACGGGGTGGTGATACGCAGTATTTT
CASSYGRGGDTQYF
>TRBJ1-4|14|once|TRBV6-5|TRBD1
TGTGCCAGCAGGATAGACAGGGGGTATGAAAAACTGTTTTTT
CASRIDRGYEKLFF
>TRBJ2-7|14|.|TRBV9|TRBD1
TGTGCCAGCAGCGCTAATACCGGGACAGGGGAGCAGTACTTC
CASSANTGTGEQYF
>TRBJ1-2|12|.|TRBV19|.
TGTGCCAGTAGTGCGGGACGGTATGGCTACACCTTC
CASSAGRYGYTF
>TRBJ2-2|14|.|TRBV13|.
TGTGCCAGCAGCTTAGACAGGGCTCCCGGGGAGCTGTTTTTT
CASSLDRAPGELFF
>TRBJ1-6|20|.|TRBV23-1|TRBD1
TGCGCCAGCAGACAATCTTATCGGGACAGGCCCAATCGGTGTAATTCACCCCTCCACTTT
CASRQSYRDRPNRCNSPLHF
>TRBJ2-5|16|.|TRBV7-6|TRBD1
TGTGCCAGCAGCTTTGGGGGACAGGGGGCTTCGGAGACCCAGTACTTC
CASSFGGQGASETQYF
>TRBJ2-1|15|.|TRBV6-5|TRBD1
TGTGCCAGCAGTCCACCCGGGACAGGGCGCAATGAGCAGTTCTTC
CASSPPGTGRNEQFF
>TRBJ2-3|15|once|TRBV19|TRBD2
TGTGCCAGTAGTAGTGGATGGCGGGGGGCAGATACGCAGTATTTT
CASSSGWRGADTQYF
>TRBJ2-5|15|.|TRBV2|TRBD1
TGTGCCAGCAGTGTAGGACAGGGTGGCCAAGAGACCCAGTACTTC
CASSVGQGGQETQYF
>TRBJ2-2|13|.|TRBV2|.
TGTGCCAGCAGCGAGGACTACAGCGGGGAGCTGTTTTTT
CASSEDYSGELFF
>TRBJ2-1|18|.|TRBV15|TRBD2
TGTGCCACCAGCAGGGGATCCGGCGGGGGGAGCTCCTACAATGAGCAGTTCTTC
CATSRGSGGGSSYNEQFF
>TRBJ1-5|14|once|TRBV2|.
TGTGCCAGCAGTGTCCTAGATAGCAATCAGCCCCAGCATTTT
CASSVLDSNQPQHF
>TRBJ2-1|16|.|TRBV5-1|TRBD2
TGCGCCAGCAGCCCAGCGGGACTAGCAAATTACAATGAGCAGTTCTTC
CASSPAGLANYNEQFF
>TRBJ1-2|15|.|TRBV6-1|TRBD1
TGTGCCAGCAGTGTTGGGGGACAGGGTTTGGATGGCTACACCTTC
CASSVGGQGLDGYTF
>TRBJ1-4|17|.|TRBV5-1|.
TGCGCCAGCAGCACGGAGCCTATTGGGGGAGGCGTAGAAAAACTGTTTTTT
CASSTEPIGGGVEKLFF
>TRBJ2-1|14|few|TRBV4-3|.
TGCGCCAGCAGCCAGCTTGGGGGGAGGATAGAGCAGTTCTTC
CASSQLGGRIEQFF
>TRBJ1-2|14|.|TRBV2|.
TGTGCCAGCAGCCCCAGACAGGATAACTATGGCTACACCTTC
CASSPRQDNYGYTF
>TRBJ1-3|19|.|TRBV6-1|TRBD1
TGTGCCAGCAGTGAACCCCCTAGGTACGAGGGGGCTAGGGGAAACACCATATATTTT
CASSEPPRYEGARGNTIYF
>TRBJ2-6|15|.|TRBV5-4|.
TGTGCCAGCAGCGGAGCCCCATCTGGGGCCAACGTCCTGACTTTC
CASSGAPSGANVLTF
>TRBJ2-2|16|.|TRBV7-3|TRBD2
TGTGCCAGCAGCTTAAGACTAGCGGGAGGTCGGGAGGAGCTGTTTTTT
CASSLRLAGGREELFF
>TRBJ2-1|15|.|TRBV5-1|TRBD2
TGCGCCAGCAGCTTGGTCGCGGGGGGCTACAATGAGCAGTTCTTC
CASSLVAGGYNEQFF
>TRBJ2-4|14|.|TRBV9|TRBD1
TGTGCCAGCAGCGAGGGGGACAGGAAAAACATTCAGTACTTC
CASSEGDRKNIQYF
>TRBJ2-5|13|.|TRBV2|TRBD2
TGTGCCAGCAGTGAAGTTGCGGGAGGGACCCAGTACTTC
CASSEVAGGTQYF
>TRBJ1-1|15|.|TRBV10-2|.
TGCGCCAGCTGTGCCGTCGATATAGTGAACACTGAAGCTTTCTTT
CASCAVDIVNTEAFF
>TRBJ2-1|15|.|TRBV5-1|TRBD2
TGCGCCAGCAGCGGGGGGGACTCTGCCTACAATGAGCAGTTCTTC
CASSGGDSAYNEQFF